This record concerns one T cell receptor beta chain sequence. This sample is drawn from a study of blood T cells in healthy people across ages. The CDR3 is 18 residues long. The V segment lost 3 bases and the J segment 3 bases; nucleotides outside the gene matches: 13. Germline-derived CDR1 and CDR2 are MGHRA and YSYEKL. The donors, all healthy, were Caucasians living in Russia, aged about 6 to 100. The authors ran a second PCR of about 6 to 11 cycles using a sample-barcoded 5' primer and a J-beta primer mix. Every sample gave at least 2.5 million paired-end reads containing CDR3. TCRdb itself ran the 5' RACE reads through MiXCR, one entry per CDR3 protein. The data show roughly 800,000 distinct CDR3 sequences, under 40% seen once.

This clonotype was sampled from a man younger than 30 in good health. What was sequenced was blood. The chain carries TRBV4-1 and TRBJ2-3; 9 bases are a match to TRBD2. The CDR3: CASSQAQAAGGQTDTQYF. The CDR3 DNA is TGCGCCAGCAGCCAGGCCCAAGCGGCGGGGGGGCAAACAGATACGCAGTATTTT.